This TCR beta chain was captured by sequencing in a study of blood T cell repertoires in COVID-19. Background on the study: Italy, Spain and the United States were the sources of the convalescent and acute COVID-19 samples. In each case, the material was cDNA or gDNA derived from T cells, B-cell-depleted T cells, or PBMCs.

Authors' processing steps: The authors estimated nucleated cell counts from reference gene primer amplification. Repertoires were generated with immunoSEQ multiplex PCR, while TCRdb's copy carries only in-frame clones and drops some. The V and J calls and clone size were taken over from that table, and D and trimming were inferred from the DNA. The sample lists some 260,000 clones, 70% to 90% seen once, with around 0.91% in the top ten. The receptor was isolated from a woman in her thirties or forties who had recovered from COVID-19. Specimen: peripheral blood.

The CDR3, as DNA: TGTGCCAGCATGGGGGGGAAGGCAGATACGCAGTATTTT. Amino acids: CASMGGKADTQYF. The chain carries TRBV5-4 and TRBJ2-3; TRBD2 matches 7 bases. In germline, CDR1 is SGHNT, CDR2 YYREEE (reference sequence). V lost 6 bases, J lost 4 bases, and 5 bases stayed unmatched. The CDR3 loop spans 13 amino acids.